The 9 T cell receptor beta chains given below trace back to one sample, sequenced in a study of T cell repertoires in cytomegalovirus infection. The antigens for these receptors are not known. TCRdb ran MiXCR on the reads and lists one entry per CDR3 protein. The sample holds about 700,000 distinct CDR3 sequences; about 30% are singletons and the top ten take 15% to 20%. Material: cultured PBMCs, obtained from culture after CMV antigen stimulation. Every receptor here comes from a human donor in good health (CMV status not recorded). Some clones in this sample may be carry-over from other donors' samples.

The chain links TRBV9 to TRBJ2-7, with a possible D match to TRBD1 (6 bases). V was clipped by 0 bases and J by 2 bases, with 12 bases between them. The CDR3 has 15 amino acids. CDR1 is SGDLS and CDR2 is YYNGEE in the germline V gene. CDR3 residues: CASSVDPGQTYEQYF. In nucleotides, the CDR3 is TGTGCCAGCAGCGTAGACCCGGGACAAACCTACGAGCAGTACTTC.

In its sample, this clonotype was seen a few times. CDR3 amino acids: CASTPGGGTKAFF. CDR3 nucleotide sequence: TGTGCCAGCACCCCCGGGGGGGGGACTAAAGCTTTCTTT. The chain is built from TRBV7-9 and TRBJ1-1; perhaps TRBD1 as D (5 bases). This CDR3 comprises 13 residues. Germline V gene data show CDR1 as SEHNR and CDR2 as FQNEAQ (reference sequence). The ends were cut back, 7 bases at V and 9 bases at J, with 18 bases in the middle.

This CDR3 is CASSMDPSSYNEQFF. As DNA, the CDR3 is TGTGCCAGCAGTATGGACCCAAGCTCCTACAATGAGCAGTTCTTC. The rearrangement uses TRBV3-1 and TRBJ2-1; D not certain. The CDR3 length is 15 residues. The germline V gene encodes CDR1 LGHDT and CDR2 YNNKEL (reference sequence). V lost 6 bases and J lost 0, with 12 bases in between.

This chain's CDR3 is CASSGGRPTDTQYF. The CDR3 DNA reads TGTGCCAGCAGTGGGGGAAGGCCCACAGATACGCAGTATTTT. The rearrangement uses TRBV6-7 and TRBJ2-3, with D perhaps being TRBD1 or TRBD2 (5 bases each). TRBV6-7 belongs to the ORF category, with a function that is uncertain. This CDR3 contains 14 residues. V was pared by 5 bases and J by 2 bases, with 11 bases between.

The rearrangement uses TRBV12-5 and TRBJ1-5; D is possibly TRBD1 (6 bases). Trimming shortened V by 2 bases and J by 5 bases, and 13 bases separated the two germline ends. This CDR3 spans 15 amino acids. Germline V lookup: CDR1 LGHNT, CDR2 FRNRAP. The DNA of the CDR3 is TGTGCTAGTGGTTTGATCACAGGGTCGCATCAGCCCCAGCATTTT. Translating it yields CASGLITGSHQPQHF. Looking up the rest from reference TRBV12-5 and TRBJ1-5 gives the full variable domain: DARVTQTPRHKVTEMGQEVTMRCQPILGHNTVFWYRQTMMQGLELLAYFRNRAPLDDSGMPKDRFSAEMPDATLATLKIQPSEPRDSAVYFCASGLITGSHQPQHFGDGTRLSIL.

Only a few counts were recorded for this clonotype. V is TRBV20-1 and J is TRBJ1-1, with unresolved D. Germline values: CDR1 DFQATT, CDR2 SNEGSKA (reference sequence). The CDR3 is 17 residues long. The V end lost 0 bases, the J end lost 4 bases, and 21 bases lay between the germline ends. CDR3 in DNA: TGCAGTGCTAGAGATCCGAAAAATAGTCCAATCTCCACTGAAGCTTTCTTT. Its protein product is CSARDPKNSPISTEAFF.

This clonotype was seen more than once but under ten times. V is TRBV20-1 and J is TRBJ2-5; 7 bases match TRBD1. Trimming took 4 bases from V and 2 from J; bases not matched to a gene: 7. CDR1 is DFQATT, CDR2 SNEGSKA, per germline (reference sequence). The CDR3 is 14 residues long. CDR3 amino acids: CSATPTGDQETQYF. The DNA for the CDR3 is TGCAGTGCTACGCCAACAGGGGATCAAGAGACCCAGTACTTC.

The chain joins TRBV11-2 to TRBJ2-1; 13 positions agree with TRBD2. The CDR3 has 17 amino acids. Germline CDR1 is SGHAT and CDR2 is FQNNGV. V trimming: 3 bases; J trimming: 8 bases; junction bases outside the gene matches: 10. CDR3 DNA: TGTGCCAGCAGCTTCGGGTCGGGACTAGCGGGATACGATGAGCAGTTCTTC. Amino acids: CASSFGSGLAGYDEQFF.

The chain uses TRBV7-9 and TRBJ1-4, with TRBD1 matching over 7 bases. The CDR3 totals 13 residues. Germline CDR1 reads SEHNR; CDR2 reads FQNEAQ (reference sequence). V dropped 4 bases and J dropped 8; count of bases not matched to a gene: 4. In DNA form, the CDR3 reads TGTGCCAGCAGCTCCGACAGGGAGGAAAAACTGTTTTTT. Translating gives CASSSDREEKLFF.